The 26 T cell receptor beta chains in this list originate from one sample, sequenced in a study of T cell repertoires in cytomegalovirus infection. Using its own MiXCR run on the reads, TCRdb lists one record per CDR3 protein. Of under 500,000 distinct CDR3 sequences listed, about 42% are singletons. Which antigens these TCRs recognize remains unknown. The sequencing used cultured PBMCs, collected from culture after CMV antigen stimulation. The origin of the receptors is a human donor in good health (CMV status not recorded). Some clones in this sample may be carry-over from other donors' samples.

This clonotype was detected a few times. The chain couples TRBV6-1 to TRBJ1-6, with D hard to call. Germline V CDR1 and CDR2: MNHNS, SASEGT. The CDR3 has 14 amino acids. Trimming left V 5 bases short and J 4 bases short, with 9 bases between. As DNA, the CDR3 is TGTGCCAGCAGTCCCGGGGTATATAATTCACCCCTCCACTTT. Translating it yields CASSPGVYNSPLHF.

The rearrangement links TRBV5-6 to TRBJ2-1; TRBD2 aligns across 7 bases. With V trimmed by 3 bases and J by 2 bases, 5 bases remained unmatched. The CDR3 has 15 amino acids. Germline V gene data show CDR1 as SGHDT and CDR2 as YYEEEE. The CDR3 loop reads CASSSRDYPYNEQFF. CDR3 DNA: TGTGCCAGCAGCTCAAGGGACTACCCCTACAATGAGCAGTTCTTC. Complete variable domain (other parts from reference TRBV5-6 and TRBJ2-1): DAGVTQSPTHLIKTRGQQVTLRCSPKSGHDTVSWYQQALGQGPQFIFQYYEEEERQRGNFPDRFSGHQFPNYSSELNVNALLLGDSALYLCASSSRDYPYNEQFFGPGTRLTVL.

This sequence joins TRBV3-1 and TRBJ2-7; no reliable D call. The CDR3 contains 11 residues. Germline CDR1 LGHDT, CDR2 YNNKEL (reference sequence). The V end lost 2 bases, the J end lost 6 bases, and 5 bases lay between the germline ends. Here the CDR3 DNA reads TGTGCCAGCAGCCAATATCTCGAGCAGTACTTC. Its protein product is CASSQYLEQYF.

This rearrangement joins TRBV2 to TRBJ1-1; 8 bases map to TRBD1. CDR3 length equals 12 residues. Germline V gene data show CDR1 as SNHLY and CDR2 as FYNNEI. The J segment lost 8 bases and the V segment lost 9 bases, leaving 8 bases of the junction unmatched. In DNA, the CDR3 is TGTGCCAGTAGACAGGGGTCCGGGGAAGCTTTCTTT. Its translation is CASRQGSGEAFF.

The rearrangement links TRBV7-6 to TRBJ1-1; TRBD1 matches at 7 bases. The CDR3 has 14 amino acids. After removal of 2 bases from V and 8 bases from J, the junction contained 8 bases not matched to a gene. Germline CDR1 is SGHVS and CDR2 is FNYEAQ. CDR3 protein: CASSLQGAGGEAFF. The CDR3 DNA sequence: TGTGCCAGCAGCTTACAGGGCGCAGGGGGGGAAGCTTTCTTT.

The CDR3 nucleotides are TGTGCCAGCAGCCGGGACAGGGGGCGCGGGATAGATTATGGCTACACCTTC. It yields the protein CASSRDRGRGIDYGYTF. This sequence joins TRBV12-3 or TRBV12-4 and TRBJ1-2; the match to TRBD1 covers 12 bases. The CDR3 runs to 17 residues. V trimming: 6 bases; J trimming: 5 bases; junction bases outside the gene matches: 13.

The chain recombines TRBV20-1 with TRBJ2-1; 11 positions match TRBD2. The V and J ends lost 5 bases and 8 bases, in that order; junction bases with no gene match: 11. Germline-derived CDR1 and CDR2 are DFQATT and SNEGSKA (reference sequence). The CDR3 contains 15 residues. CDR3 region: CSAAGTSGLSDEQFF. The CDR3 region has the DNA TGCAGTGCTGCTGGGACTAGCGGACTTAGTGATGAGCAGTTCTTC.

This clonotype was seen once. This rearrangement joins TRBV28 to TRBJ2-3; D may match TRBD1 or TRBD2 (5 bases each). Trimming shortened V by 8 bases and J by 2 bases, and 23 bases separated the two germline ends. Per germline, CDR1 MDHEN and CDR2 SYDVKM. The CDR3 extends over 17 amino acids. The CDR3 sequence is CASLSVPGTGYTDTQYF. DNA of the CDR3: TGTGCCAGCCTTTCCGTTCCCGGGACGGGATACACAGATACGCAGTATTTT.

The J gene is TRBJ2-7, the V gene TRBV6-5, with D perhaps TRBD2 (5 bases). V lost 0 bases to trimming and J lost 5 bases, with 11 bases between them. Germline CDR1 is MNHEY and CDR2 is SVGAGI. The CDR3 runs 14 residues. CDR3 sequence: CASSYSRGKDEQYF. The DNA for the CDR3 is TGTGCCAGCAGTTACTCCCGGGGAAAGGACGAGCAGTACTTC.

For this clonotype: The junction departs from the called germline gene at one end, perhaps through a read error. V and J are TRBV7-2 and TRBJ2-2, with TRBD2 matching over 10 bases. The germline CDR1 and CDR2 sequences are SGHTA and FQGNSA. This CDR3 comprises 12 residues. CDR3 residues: CASSSSGGGLFF. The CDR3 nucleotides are TGTGCCAGCAGCTCGAGCGGGGGGGGGCTGTTTTTT. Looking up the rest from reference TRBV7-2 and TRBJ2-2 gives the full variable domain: GAGVSQSPSNKVTEKGKDVELRCDPISGHTALYWYRQSLGQGLEFLIYFQGNSAPDKSGLPSDRFSAERTGGSVSTLTIQRTQQEDSAVYLCASSSSGGGLFFGEGSRLTVL.

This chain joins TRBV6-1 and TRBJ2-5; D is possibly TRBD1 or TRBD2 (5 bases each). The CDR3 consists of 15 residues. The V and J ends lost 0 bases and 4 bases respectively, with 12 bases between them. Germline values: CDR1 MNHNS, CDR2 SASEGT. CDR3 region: CASSEAWGIGETQYF. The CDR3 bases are TGTGCCAGCAGTGAAGCCTGGGGGATTGGAGAGACCCAGTACTTC.

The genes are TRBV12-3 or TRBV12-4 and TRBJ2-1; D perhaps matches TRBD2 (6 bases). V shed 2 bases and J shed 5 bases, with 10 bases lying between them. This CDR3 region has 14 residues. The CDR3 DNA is TGTGCCAGCAGTTTAACTAGCCTGAACAATGAGCAGTTCTTC. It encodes CASSLTSLNNEQFF.

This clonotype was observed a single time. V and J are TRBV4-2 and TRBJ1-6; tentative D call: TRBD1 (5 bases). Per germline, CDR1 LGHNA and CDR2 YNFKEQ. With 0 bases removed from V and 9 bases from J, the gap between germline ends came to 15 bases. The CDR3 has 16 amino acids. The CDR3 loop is CASSQDLVQGGSPLHF. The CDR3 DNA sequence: TGTGCCAGCAGCCAAGACTTGGTTCAGGGAGGTTCACCCCTCCACTTT.

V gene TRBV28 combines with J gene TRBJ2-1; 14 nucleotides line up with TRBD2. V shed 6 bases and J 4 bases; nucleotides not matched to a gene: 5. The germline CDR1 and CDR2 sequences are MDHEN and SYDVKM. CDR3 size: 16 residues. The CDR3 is CASRRLAGGRYNEQFF. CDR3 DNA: TGTGCCAGCAGGCGACTAGCGGGGGGGCGGTACAATGAGCAGTTCTTC.

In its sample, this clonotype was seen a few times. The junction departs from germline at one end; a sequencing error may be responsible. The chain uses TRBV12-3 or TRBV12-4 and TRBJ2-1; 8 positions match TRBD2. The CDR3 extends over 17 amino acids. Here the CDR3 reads CASSLERGLGSFNEQFF. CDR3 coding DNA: TGTGCCAGCAGTTTAGAAAGGGGACTAGGATCCTTCAATGAGCAGTTCTTC.

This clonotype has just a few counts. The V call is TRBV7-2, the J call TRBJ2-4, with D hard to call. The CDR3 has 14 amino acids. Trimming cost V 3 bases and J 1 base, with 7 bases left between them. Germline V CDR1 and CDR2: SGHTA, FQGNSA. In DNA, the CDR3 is TGTGCCAGCAGCTTGGGCAGTGCCAAAAACATTCAGTACTTC. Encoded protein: CASSLGSAKNIQYF. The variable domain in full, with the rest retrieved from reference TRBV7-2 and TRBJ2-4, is GAGVSQSPSNKVTEKGKDVELRCDPISGHTALYWYRQSLGQGLEFLIYFQGNSAPDKSGLPSDRFSAERTGGSVSTLTIQRTQQEDSAVYLCASSLGSAKNIQYFGAGTRLSVL.

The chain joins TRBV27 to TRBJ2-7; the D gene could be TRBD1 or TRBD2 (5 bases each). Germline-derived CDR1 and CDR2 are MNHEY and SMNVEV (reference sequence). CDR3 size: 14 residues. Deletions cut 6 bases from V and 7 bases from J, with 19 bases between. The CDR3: CASSTPGGVREQYF. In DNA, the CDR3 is TGTGCCAGCAGCACCCCTGGGGGAGTCCGGGAGCAGTACTTC.

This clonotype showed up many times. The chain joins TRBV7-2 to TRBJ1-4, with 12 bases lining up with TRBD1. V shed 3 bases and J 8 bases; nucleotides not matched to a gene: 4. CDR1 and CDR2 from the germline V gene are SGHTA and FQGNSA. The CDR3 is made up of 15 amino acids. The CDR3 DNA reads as TGTGCCAGCAGCTTGTTGGGGACAGGGGGCGAAAAACTGTTTTTT. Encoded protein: CASSLLGTGGEKLFF.

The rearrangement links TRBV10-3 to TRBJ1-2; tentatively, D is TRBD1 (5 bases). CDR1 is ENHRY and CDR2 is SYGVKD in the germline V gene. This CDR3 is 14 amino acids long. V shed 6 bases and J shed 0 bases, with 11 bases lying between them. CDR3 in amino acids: CAISRMTANYGYTF. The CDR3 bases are TGTGCCATCAGCAGGATGACAGCTAACTATGGCTACACCTTC.

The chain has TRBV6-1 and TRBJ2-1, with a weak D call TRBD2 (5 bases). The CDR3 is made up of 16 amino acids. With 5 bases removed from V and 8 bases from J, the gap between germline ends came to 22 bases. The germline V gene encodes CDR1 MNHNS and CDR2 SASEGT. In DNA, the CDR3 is TGTGCCAGCAGTTACCGCGGCAGCCGCGGGTTCGATGAGCAGTTCTTC. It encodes CASSYRGSRGFDEQFF.

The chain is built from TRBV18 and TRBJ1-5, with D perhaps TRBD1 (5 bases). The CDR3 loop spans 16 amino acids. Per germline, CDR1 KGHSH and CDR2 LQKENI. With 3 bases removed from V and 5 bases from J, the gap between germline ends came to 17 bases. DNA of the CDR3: TGTGCCAGCTCACCGCAAGGGGATAGGGAACATCAGCCCCAGCATTTT. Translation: CASSPQGDREHQPQHF.

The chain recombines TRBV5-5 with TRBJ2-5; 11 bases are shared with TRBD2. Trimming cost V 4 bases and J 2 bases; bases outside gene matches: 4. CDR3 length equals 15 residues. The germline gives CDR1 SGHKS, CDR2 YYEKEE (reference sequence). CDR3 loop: CASSPGLAVQETQYF. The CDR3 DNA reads TGTGCCAGCAGCCCGGGACTAGCGGTACAAGAGACCCAGTACTTC.

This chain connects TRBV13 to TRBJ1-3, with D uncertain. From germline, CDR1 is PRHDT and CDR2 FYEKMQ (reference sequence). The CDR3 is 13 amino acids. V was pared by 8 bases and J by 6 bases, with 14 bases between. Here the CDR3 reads CASPARVSNTIYF. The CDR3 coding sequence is TGTGCCAGCCCCGCTCGTGTCTCAAACACCATATATTTT.

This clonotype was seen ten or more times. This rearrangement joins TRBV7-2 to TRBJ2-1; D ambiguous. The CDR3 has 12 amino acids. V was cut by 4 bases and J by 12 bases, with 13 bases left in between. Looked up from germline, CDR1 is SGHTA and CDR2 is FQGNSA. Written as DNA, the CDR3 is TGTGCCAGCAGCTCCATTCCGATCGGGCAGTTCTTC. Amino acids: CASSSIPIGQFF.

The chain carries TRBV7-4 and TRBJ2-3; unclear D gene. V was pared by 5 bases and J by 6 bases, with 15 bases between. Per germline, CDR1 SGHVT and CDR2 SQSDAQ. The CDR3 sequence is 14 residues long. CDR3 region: CASSPDPYGDTQYF. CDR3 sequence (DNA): TGTGCCAGCAGCCCGGACCCATATGGGGATACGCAGTATTTT.

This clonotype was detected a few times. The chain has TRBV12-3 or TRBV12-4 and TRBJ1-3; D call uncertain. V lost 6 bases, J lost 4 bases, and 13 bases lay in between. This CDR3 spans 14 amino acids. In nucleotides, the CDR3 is TGTGCCAGCAGCCCCCTCCGGGCAGGAAACACCATATATTTT. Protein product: CASSPLRAGNTIYF.